This T cell receptor beta chain was identified in a study of post-analysis software for immune sequencing data. For this clonotype: No antigen is known for it.

Prepared libraries of TCR beta cDNA carried unique molecular identifiers. Roughly 450,000 cDNA molecules were recovered from an input of 1 to 10 million T cells. One entry per CDR3 protein, called by TCRdb with MiXCR from the PCR reads. The top ten hold 7.5% to 8.5% of the sample, which has roughly 400,000 distinct CDR3 sequences, roughly 40% seen once. CDR3 length: 15 amino acids. Germline V gene data show CDR1 as SGHVS and CDR2 as FNYEAQ. Trimming took off 5 bases at V and 0 bases at J, with 13 bases between the two ends. Whole-study findings and limits: Compared against controls, patients with multiple sclerosis displayed significantly lower normalized Chao1 diversity. About 5 TRBV segments (TRBV5-6, TRBV5-1 and TRBV20-1 among them) occurred more frequently in patients than in controls.

The receptor's source is a girl aged 2 to 9 with multiple sclerosis. The chain has TRBV7-6 and TRBJ1-1; tentatively, D is TRBD1 (5 bases). The specimen was blood. CDR3 sequence: CASSAGHYMNTEAFF. The CDR3 DNA is TGTGCCAGCAGCGCCGGACATTACATGAACACTGAAGCTTTCTTT.